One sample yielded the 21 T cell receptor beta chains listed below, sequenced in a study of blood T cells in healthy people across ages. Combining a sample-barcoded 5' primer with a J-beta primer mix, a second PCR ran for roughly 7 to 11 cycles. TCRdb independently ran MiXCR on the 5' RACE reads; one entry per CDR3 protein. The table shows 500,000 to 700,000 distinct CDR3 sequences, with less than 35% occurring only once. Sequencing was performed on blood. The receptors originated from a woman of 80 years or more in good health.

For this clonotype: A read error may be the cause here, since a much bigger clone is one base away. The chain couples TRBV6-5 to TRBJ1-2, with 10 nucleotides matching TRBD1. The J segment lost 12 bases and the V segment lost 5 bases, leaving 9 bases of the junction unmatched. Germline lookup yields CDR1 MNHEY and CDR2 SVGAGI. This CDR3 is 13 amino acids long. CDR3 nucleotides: TGTGCCAGCAGTGGGTGGGACAGGGGAGGCCACACCTTC. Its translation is CASSGWDRGGHTF.

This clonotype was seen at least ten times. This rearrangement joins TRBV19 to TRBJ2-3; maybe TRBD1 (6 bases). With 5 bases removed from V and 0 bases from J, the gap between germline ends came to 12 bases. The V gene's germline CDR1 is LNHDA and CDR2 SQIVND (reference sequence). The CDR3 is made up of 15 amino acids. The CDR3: CASSFQGSSTDTQYF. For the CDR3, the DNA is TGTGCCAGTAGTTTTCAGGGGTCAAGCACAGATACGCAGTATTTT.

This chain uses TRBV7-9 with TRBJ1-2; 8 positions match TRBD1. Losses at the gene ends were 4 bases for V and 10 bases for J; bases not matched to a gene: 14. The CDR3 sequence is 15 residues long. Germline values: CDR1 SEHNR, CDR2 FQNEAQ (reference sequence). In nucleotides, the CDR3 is TGTGCCAGCAGCTCCCCGACAGGGGAATCATCAGCCTACACCTTC. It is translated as CASSSPTGESSAYTF.

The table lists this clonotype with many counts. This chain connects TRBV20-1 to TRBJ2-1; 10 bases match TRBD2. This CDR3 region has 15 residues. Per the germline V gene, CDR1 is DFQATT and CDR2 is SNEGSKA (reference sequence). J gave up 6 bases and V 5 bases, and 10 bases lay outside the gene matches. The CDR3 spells CSAGGPAGGVNEQFF. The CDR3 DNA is TGCAGTGCTGGAGGGCCAGCGGGGGGGGTCAATGAGCAGTTCTTC.

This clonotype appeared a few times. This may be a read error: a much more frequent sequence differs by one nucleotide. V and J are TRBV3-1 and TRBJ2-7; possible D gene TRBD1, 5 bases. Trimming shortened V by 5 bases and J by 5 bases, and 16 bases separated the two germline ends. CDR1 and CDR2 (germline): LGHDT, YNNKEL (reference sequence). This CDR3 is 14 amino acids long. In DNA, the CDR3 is TGTGCCAGCAGCTCACCGCGCAGGGCCGACGAGCAGTACTTC. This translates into CASSSPRRADEQYF.

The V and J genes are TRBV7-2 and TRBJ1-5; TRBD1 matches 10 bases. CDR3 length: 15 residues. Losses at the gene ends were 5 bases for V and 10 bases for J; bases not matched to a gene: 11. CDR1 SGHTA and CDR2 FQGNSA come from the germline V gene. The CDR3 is CASSPTGGERIPQHF. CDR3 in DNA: TGTGCCAGCAGCCCGACAGGGGGCGAAAGGATCCCCCAGCATTTT.

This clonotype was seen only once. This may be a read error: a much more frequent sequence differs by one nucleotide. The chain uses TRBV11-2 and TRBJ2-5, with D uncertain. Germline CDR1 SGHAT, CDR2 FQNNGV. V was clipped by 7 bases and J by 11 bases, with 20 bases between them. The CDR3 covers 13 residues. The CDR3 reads CASKKTAANEQYF. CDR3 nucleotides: TGTGCCAGCAAGAAGACGGCGGCCAATGAGCAGTACTTC.

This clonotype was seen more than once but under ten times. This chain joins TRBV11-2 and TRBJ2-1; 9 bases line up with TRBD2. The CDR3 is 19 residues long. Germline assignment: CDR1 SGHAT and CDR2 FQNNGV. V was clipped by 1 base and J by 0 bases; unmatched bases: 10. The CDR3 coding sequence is TGTGCCAGCAGCTTAGGAGCGGGGGGCCCTCAGAGCTCCTACAATGAGCAGTTCTTC. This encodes CASSLGAGGPQSSYNEQFF.

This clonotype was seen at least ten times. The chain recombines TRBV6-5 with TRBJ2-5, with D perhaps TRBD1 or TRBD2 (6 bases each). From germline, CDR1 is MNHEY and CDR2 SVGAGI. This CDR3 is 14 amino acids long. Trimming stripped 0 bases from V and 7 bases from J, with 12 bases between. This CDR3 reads CASSYSGGSGTQYF. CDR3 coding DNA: TGTGCCAGCAGTTACTCAGGGGGGTCCGGGACCCAGTACTTC.

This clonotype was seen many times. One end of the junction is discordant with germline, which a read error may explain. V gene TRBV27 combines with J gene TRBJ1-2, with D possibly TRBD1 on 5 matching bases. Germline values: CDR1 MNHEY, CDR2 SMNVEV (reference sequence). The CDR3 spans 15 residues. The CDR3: CASSRDSTSNYDYTF. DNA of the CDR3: TGTGCCAGCAGCCGCGACAGTACCTCTAACTATGACTACACCTTC.

The CDR3 protein is CASSQSTSNTDTQYF. The CDR3 DNA sequence: TGTGCCAGCAGCCAATCGACTTCGAACACAGATACGCAGTATTTT. V gene TRBV27 combines with J gene TRBJ2-3; D is undetermined. CDR1 and CDR2 from the germline V gene are MNHEY and SMNVEV (reference sequence). Trimming removed 6 bases from V and 2 bases from J, with 15 bases in between. This CDR3 has 15 residues.

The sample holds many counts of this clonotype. The CDR3 spells CASSVFSSFPPHEQFF. CDR3 bases: TGTGCCAGCAGCGTGTTTTCTAGCTTTCCCCCCCATGAGCAGTTCTTC. This chain uses TRBV9 with TRBJ2-1; possibly TRBD2 for D (5 bases). Germline loops: CDR1 SGDLS, CDR2 YYNGEE. Trimming stripped 2 bases from V and 8 bases from J, with 20 bases between. This CDR3 contains 16 residues.

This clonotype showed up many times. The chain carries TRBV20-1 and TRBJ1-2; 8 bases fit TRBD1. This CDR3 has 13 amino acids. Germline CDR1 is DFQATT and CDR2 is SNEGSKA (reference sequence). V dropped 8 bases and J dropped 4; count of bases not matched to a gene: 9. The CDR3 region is CSHRDRLGYGYTF. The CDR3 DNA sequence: TGCAGTCACCGGGACAGGTTAGGCTATGGCTACACCTTC.

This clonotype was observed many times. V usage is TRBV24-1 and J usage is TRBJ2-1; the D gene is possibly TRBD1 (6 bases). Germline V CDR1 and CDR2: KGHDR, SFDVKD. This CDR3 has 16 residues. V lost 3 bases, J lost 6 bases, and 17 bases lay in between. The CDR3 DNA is TGTGCCACCAGTGATACCACAGGGCTACACGGCAATGAGCAGTTCTTC. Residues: CATSDTTGLHGNEQFF.

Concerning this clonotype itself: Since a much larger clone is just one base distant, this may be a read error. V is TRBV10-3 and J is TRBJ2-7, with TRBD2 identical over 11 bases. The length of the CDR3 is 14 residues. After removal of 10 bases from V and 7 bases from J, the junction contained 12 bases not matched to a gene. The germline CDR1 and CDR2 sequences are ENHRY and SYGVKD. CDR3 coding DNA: TGTGCCACCGTACTAGCGGGGGCATACAATGAGCAGTACTTC. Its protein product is CATVLAGAYNEQYF.

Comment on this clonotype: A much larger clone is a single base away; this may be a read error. The CDR3 spells CAGGSRANYNEQYF. The DNA of the CDR3 is TGTGCCGGGGGGAGCAGGGCAAATTACAATGAGCAGTACTTC. The chain is built from TRBV7-6 and TRBJ2-1; D perhaps matches TRBD2 (6 bases). The J call may not be correct, given that the DNA end is closer to TRBJ2-7. Looked up from germline, CDR1 is SGHVS and CDR2 is FNYEAQ. The length of the CDR3 is 14 residues.

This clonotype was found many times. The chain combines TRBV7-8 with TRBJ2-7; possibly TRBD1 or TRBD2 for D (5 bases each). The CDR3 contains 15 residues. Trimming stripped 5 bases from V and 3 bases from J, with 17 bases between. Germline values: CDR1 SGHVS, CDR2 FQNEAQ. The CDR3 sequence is CASSVDRDYFYEQYF. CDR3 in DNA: TGTGCCAGCAGCGTAGACAGAGACTATTTCTACGAGCAGTACTTC.

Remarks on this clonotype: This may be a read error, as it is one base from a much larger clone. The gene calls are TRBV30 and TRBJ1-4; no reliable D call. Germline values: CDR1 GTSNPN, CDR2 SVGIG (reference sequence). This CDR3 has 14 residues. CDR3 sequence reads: CGLGGQSTNEKRFF. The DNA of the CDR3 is TGTGGACTAGGCGGGCAGTCAACTAATGAAAAACGGTTTTTT. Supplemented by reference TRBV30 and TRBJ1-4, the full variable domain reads SQTIHQWPATLVQPVGSPLSLECTVEGTSNPNLYWYRQAAGRGLQLLFYSVGIGQISSEVPQNLSASRPQDRQFILSSKKLLLSDSGFYLCGLGGQSTNEKRFFGSGTQLSVL.

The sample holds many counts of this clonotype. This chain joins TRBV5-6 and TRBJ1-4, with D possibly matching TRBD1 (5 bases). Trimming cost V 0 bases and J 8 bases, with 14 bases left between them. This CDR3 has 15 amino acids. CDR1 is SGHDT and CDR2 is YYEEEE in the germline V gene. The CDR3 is CASSLGLGVEEKLFF. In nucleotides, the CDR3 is TGTGCCAGCAGCTTGGGACTGGGGGTTGAGGAAAAACTGTTTTTT.

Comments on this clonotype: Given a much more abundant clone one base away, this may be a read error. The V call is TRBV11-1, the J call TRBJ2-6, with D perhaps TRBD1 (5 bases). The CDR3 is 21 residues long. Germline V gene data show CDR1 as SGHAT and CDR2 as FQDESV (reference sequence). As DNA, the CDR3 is TGTGCCAGCAGCTTAGTAGGGCAGGGAATCCGGAAGAGCTCTGGGGCCAACGCCCTGACTTTC. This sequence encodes CASSLVGQGIRKSSGANALTF.

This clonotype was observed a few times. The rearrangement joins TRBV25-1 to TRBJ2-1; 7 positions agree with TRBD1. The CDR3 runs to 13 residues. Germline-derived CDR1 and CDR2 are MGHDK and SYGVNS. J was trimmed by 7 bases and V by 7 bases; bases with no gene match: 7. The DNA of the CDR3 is TGTGCCAGCATTGACAGGGTCTGGAATGAGCAGTTCTTC. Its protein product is CASIDRVWNEQFF.